Below, 23 T cell receptor beta chains from the same sample are listed, as sequenced in a study of blood T cells in healthy people across ages. The authors ran a second PCR of about 6 to 11 cycles using a sample-barcoded 5' primer and a J-beta primer mix. From the 5' RACE reads, TCRdb called clonotypes with MiXCR, one entry per CDR3 protein. Seen here are some 640,000 distinct CDR3 sequences, about 30% observed once, and the top ten hold roughly 14%. Sequenced: blood. All receptors derive from a woman over 75 in good health.

A word on this clonotype: With a much larger clone just one base away, this may be a read error. V gene TRBV20-1 combines with J gene TRBJ2-3, with 11 bases fitting TRBD2. With V trimmed by 6 bases and J by 8 bases, 13 bases remained unmatched. This CDR3 is built from 15 residues. Per the germline V gene, CDR1 is DFQATT and CDR2 is SNEGSKA (reference sequence). This CDR3 is CSANSLAGVASTQYF. CDR3 DNA: TGCAGTGCCAACTCACTAGCGGGGGTGGCGAGTACGCAGTATTTT.

CDR3 sequence: CSASYPRGNQETQYF. The CDR3 DNA is TGCAGTGCTAGTTATCCCCGTGGCAACCAAGAGACCCAGTACTTC. V gene TRBV20-1 combines with J gene TRBJ2-5; D gene unclear. The germline gives CDR1 DFQATT, CDR2 SNEGSKA (reference sequence). The CDR3 contains 15 residues. Trimming cost V 3 bases and J 0 bases, with 14 bases left between them.

This clonotype was seen repeatedly, ten times or more. This chain connects TRBV27 to TRBJ2-1, with TRBD2 matching 11 bases. CDR3 length: 14 residues. Germline CDR1 reads MNHEY; CDR2 reads SMNVEV (reference sequence). V lost 2 bases to trimming and J lost 9 bases; unmatched junction nucleotides: 3. CDR3 sequence: CASSLTSGGGEQFF. In DNA form, the CDR3 reads TGTGCCAGCAGTTTAACTAGCGGGGGCGGTGAGCAGTTCTTC.

The chain carries TRBV6-5 and TRBJ2-3, with D unresolved. Germline CDR1 MNHEY, CDR2 SVGAGI. The CDR3 extends over 14 amino acids. V was trimmed by 6 bases and J by 14 bases, leaving 24 bases between them. CDR3 sequence: CASRDGQLNEKLYF. CDR3 DNA sequence: TGTGCCAGCAGAGACGGGCAGCTTAATGAAAAACTGTATTTT.

V and J are TRBV2 and TRBJ2-5; 8 bases align to TRBD2. Trimming removed 6 bases from V and 1 base from J; junction bases left unmatched: 4. CDR1 SNHLY and CDR2 FYNNEI come from the germline V gene. The CDR3 covers 14 residues. CDR3: CASRSGTSQETQYF. In nucleotides, the CDR3 is TGTGCCAGCAGGTCCGGGACTAGCCAAGAGACCCAGTACTTC.

In its sample, this clonotype was seen a few times. A much larger clone is a single base away; this may be a read error. This sequence joins TRBV6-6 and TRBJ1-5, with D possibly being TRBD1 (6 bases). In germline, CDR1 is MNHNY, CDR2 SVGAGI (reference sequence). The CDR3 totals 14 residues. Trimming left V 6 bases short and J 1 base short, with 10 bases between. CDR3 DNA sequence: TGTGCCAGCAGAGCCGGACAGAGCAATCAGCCCCAGCATTTT. Residues: CASRAGQSNQPQHF.

As concerns this clonotype: The junction differs from germline at one of its ends, possibly a read error. The chain joins TRBV6-1 to TRBJ2-1; D uncertain. CDR1 is MNHNS and CDR2 is SASEGT in the germline V gene. The CDR3 extends over 15 amino acids. The chain's CDR3 is CASSGSGTDDNEKFF. DNA for the CDR3: TGCGCCAGCAGTGGATCCGGTACAGACGACAATGAGAAGTTCTTC.

In its sample, this clonotype was seen a few times. The rearrangement joins TRBV20-1 to TRBJ1-3; no reliable D call. This CDR3 spans 13 amino acids. Trimming shortened V by 7 bases and J by 0 bases, and 10 bases separated the two germline ends. Germline CDR1 and CDR2: DFQATT and SNEGSKA (reference sequence). CDR3 loop: CSVQHPSGNTIYF. DNA of the CDR3: TGCAGTGTTCAACACCCCTCTGGAAACACCATATATTTT.

This clonotype was picked up many times. The chain uses TRBV10-3 and TRBJ1-1; maybe TRBD1 (6 bases). Trimming stripped 7 bases from V and 0 bases from J, with 9 bases between. The CDR3 has 13 residues. Germline V gene lookup returns CDR1 ENHRY and CDR2 SYGVKD. Here the CDR3 reads CAINRDMNTEAFF. The DNA of the CDR3 is TGTGCCATCAATAGGGACATGAACACTGAAGCTTTCTTT.

The chain uses TRBV20-1 and TRBJ1-5; 9 nucleotides align to TRBD1. The germline CDR1 and CDR2 sequences are DFQATT and SNEGSKA (reference sequence). The CDR3 has 14 residues. J was trimmed by 5 bases and V by 1 base; bases with no gene match: 3. The CDR3 spells CSARVTGGDQPQHF. The DNA of the CDR3 is TGCAGTGCTAGAGTGACAGGGGGGGATCAGCCCCAGCATTTT.

This clonotype has ten or more counts. The chain employs TRBV7-2 and TRBJ1-1, with D possibly matching TRBD1 (5 bases). The germline gives CDR1 SGHTA, CDR2 FQGNSA. This CDR3 comprises 14 residues. Trimming stripped 3 bases from V and 0 bases from J, with 8 bases between. The CDR3 nucleotides read TGTGCCAGCAGCTTCCGACAGTTGAACACTGAAGCTTTCTTT. It is translated as CASSFRQLNTEAFF.

The DNA for the CDR3 is TGTGCCAGCAGCAATGAAGGACAGGGGATGATAGTCAAAAACATTCAGTACTTC. Its protein is CASSNEGQGMIVKNIQYF. The rearrangement joins TRBV6-1 to TRBJ2-4; TRBD1 matches 9 bases. The CDR3 has 18 residues. The J segment lost 3 bases and the V segment lost 6 bases, leaving 15 bases of the junction unmatched. Looked up from germline, CDR1 is MNHNS and CDR2 is SASEGT.

The chain carries TRBV29-1 and TRBJ2-7; 11 nucleotides line up with TRBD1. Judging by the DNA end, TRBJ2-5 fits better; the J call may be wrong. CDR3 size: 12 residues. Looked up from germline, CDR1 is SQVTM and CDR2 is ANQGSEA. CDR3 nucleotide sequence: TGCAGCGTTCGGACAGGGGGCGAGACCCAGTACTTC. Encoded protein: CSVRTGGETQYF.

The genes are TRBV20-1 and TRBJ2-5; the D gene is possibly TRBD2 (6 bases). The J call could be wrong; TRBJ2-1 is a better fit for the DNA end. Germline-derived CDR1 and CDR2 are DFQATT and SNEGSKA (reference sequence). This CDR3 has 15 amino acids. CDR3 DNA sequence: TGCAGTGCCACTCGGGCGAGCGGGTCCCAAGAGACCCAGTTCTTC. Protein product: CSATRASGSQETQFF.

Comment on this clonotype: Given a much more abundant clone one base away, this may be a read error. This chain uses TRBV6-1 with TRBJ2-1, with 13 nucleotides matching TRBD2. The J call is in doubt because the DNA end fits TRBJ2-7 better. The germline CDR1 and CDR2 sequences are MNHNS and SASEGT. The CDR3 totals 16 residues. The CDR3, as DNA: TGTGCCAGCAGTGCCTTTACTAGCGGGGGGGACAATGAGCAGTACTTC. Translation: CASSAFTSGGDNEQYF.

This clonotype was recorded at least ten times. The chain uses TRBV6-2 or TRBV6-3 and TRBJ2-7; 7 nucleotides match TRBD2. V gave up 2 bases and J gave up 3 bases; unmatched junction bases: 7. The CDR3 has 15 amino acids. CDR1 and CDR2 from the germline V gene are MNHEY and SVGEGT. CDR3 sequence reads: CASSYAKGLFYEQYF. CDR3 bases: TGTGCCAGCAGTTACGCAAAGGGACTATTCTACGAGCAGTACTTC.

This clonotype was seen ten or more times. V is TRBV28 and J is TRBJ2-7; D may be TRBD1 or TRBD2 (5 bases each). Germline V CDR1 and CDR2: MDHEN, SYDVKM. The V end was cut by 6 bases, the J end by 3 bases, with 21 bases between. The CDR3 loop spans 16 amino acids. The DNA for the CDR3 is TGTGCCAGCAGCCTCAGACGAGGGACCCGTTACTACGAGCAGTACTTC. As protein: CASSLRRGTRYYEQYF.

The chain combines TRBV7-2 with TRBJ2-5, with D perhaps matching TRBD1 or TRBD2 (5 bases each). The CDR3 sequence is 15 residues long. The germline V and J ends were trimmed by 5 bases and 3 bases, with 16 bases remaining between them. CDR1 and CDR2 (germline): SGHTA, FQGNSA. The CDR3 sequence is CASSQGPSDEETQYF. The CDR3 DNA is TGTGCCAGCAGCCAGGGACCGTCGGACGAAGAGACCCAGTACTTC.

The chain recombines TRBV19 with TRBJ1-1, with D possibly TRBD1 on 6 matching bases. This CDR3 has 15 residues. V lost 1 base and J lost 5, with 14 bases in between. Germline lookup yields CDR1 LNHDA and CDR2 SQIVND (reference sequence). CDR3 bases: TGTGCCAGTAGTATAGTCCCGGGGGCTGGAACTGAAGCTTTCTTT. Translation: CASSIVPGAGTEAFF.

This clonotype was detected only a few times. This may arise from a read error, as a much more abundant clone is one base away. This chain joins TRBV20-1 and TRBJ2-4; tentatively, D is TRBD2 (6 bases). The CDR3 sequence is 13 residues long. The germline gives CDR1 DFQATT, CDR2 SNEGSKA (reference sequence). V was shortened by 5 bases and J by 6 bases, with 14 bases between the two germline ends. Here the CDR3 reads CSAAAGTGNIQYF. CDR3 sequence (DNA): TGCAGTGCTGCGGCCGGGACTGGAAACATTCAGTACTTC.

In its sample, this clonotype was seen many times. This rearrangement joins TRBV30 to TRBJ2-5; 12 bases are a match to TRBD2. The CDR3 runs to 16 residues. Germline loops: CDR1 GTSNPN, CDR2 SVGIG (reference sequence). V gave up 2 bases and J gave up 1 base; unmatched junction bases: 5. CDR3 nucleotides: TGTGCCTGGAGTAGTGGACTAGCGGGGCCCCAAGAGACCCAGTACTTC. Its translation is CAWSSGLAGPQETQYF.

The V call is TRBV6-5, the J call TRBJ2-1; TRBD2 is a possible D gene (5 bases). CDR1 is MNHEY, CDR2 SVGAGI, per germline. There are 15 residues in the CDR3. V lost 0 bases to trimming and J lost 2 bases, with 8 bases between them. As DNA, the CDR3 is TGTGCCAGCAGTTACTCTATGACTACCTACAATGAGCAGTTCTTC. This encodes CASSYSMTTYNEQFF.

This clonotype was picked up many times. CDR3: CASSSGSRVGYTF. In DNA form, the CDR3 reads TGTGCCAGCAGCTCCGGAAGCAGAGTTGGCTACACCTTC. This chain links TRBV7-9 with TRBJ1-2; no reliable D call. V was clipped by 4 bases and J by 7 bases, with 13 bases between them. Germline assignment: CDR1 SEHNR and CDR2 FQNEAQ (reference sequence). The CDR3 totals 13 residues.